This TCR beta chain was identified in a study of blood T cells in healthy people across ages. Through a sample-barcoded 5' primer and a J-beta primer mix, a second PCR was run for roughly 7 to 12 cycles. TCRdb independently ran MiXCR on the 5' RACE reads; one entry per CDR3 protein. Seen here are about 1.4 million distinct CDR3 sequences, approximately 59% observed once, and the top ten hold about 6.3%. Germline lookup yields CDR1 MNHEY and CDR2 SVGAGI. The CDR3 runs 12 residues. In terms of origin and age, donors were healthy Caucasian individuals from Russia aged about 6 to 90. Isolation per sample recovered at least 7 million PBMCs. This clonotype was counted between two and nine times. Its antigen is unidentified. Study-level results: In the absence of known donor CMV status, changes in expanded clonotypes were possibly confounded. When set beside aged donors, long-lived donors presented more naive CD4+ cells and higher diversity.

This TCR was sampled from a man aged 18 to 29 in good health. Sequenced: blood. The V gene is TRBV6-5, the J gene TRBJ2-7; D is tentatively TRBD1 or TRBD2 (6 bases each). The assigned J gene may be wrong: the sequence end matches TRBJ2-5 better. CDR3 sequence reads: CAIGGLQETQYF. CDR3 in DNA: TGTGCCATAGGGGGGCTACAGGAGACCCAGTACTTC.